Listed below are T cell receptor beta chains from one sample, sequenced in a study of blood T cell repertoires in COVID-19. Assay: immunoSEQ multiplex PCR; the TCRdb copy retains only in-frame clones and omits some. The sample contains under 300,000 clones, about nine tenths of which appear only once. Sequenced: peripheral blood. The receptor source for this set is a man aged 25 to 45 who had recovered from COVID-19. CDR3s include the opening cysteine and the closing phenylalanine or tryptophan. Some rows mark clone size as missing; the rest say once, few, many or name a class of expanded clone.

V gene: TRBV15
J gene: TRBJ2-5
clone size: -
CDR3 protein: CATSRGGAEETQYF

V gene: TRBV18
J gene: TRBJ2-2
clone size: few
CDR3 protein: CASSMARVETGELFF

V gene: TRBV7-9
J gene: TRBJ2-7
clone size: -
CDR3 protein: CASSSDRPAQYF

V gene: TRBV7-9
J gene: TRBJ2-5
clone size: -
CDR3 protein: CASSPGRLAGGITPETQYF

V gene: TRBV11-2
J gene: TRBJ2-7
clone size: -
CDR3 protein: CASSFSPSSAHEQYF

V gene: TRBV9
J gene: TRBJ1-5
clone size: -
CDR3 protein: CASSVAEGDREGGSRRQPQHF

V gene: TRBV15
J gene: TRBJ1-3
clone size: -
CDR3 protein: CATSTTYRAPSGNTIYF

V gene: TRBV6-6
J gene: TRBJ1-4
clone size: -
CDR3 protein: CASSYSPDRLKLFF

V gene: TRBV3-1/TRBV3-2
J gene: TRBJ1-1
clone size: -
CDR3 protein: CASSPAGYTEAFF

V gene: TRBV5-4
J gene: TRBJ2-7
clone size: -
CDR3 protein: CASSLEGQGRFEQYF

V gene: TRBV3-1/TRBV3-2
J gene: TRBJ2-2
clone size: -
CDR3 protein: CASSQQRGNTGELFF

V gene: TRBV19
J gene: TRBJ2-6
clone size: -
CDR3 protein: CASAPGQGYSGANVLTF

V gene: TRBV7-9
J gene: TRBJ1-2
clone size: -
CDR3 protein: CASSFLDRVYGYTF

V gene: TRBV5-6
J gene: TRBJ2-3
clone size: -
CDR3 protein: CASSKTLRTDTQYF

V gene: TRBV7-6
J gene: TRBJ2-2
clone size: -
CDR3 protein: CASSETSGANTGELFF

V gene: TRBV14
J gene: TRBJ1-1
clone size: -
CDR3 protein: CASSQAVNTEAFF

V gene: TRBV6-5
J gene: TRBJ2-7
clone size: -
CDR3 protein: CASTIYYEQYF

V gene: TRBV5-1
J gene: TRBJ1-6
clone size: -
CDR3 protein: CASSAWTGNNNSPLHF

V gene: TRBV10-1
J gene: TRBJ2-4
clone size: -
CDR3 protein: CASTFYRGTGYKNIQYF

V gene: TRBV7-8
J gene: TRBJ1-1
clone size: -
CDR3 protein: CASIPPVYTEAFF

V gene: TRBV29-1
J gene: TRBJ2-1
clone size: -
CDR3 protein: CSVESQDYNEQFF

V gene: TRBV19
J gene: TRBJ2-1
clone size: -
CDR3 protein: CASSIGTRVGDEQFF